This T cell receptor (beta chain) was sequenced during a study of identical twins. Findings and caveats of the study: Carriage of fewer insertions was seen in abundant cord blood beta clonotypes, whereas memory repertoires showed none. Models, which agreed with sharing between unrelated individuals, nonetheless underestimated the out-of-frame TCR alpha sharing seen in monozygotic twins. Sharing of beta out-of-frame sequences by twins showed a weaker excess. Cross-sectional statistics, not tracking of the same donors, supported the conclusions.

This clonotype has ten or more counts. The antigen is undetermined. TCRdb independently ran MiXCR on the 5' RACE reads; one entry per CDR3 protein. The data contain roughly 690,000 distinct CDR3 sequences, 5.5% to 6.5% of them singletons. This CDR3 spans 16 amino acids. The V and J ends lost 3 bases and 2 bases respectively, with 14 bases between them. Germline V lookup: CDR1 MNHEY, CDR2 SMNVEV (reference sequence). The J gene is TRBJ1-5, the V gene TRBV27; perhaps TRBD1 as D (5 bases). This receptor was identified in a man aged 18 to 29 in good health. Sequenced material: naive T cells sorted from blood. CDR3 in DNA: TGTGCCAGCAGTTTCCATGGGGGGGACGGCAATCAGCCCCAGCATTTT. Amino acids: CASSFHGGDGNQPQHF.